This T cell receptor (beta chain) was found in a study of shared clonotypes between healthy human individuals. CD8 cells regarded as naive lacked CD45RO, were positively chosen for CCR7, and omitted terminally differentiated effector memory CD45RA+ cells. Per the germline V gene, CDR1 is SEHNR and CDR2 is FQNEAQ (reference sequence). The CDR3 is made up of 13 amino acids. The V and J ends lost 7 bases and 5 bases, in that order; junction bases with no gene match: 5. An approximately 200 ng quantity of DNA, about 30,000 T cell genomes, went into the sorted-subset replicate PCRs. Profiled with immunoSEQ multiplex PCR; TCRdb holds only in-frame clones, not every one. The profile shows 2 million or so clones, about 95% of them singletons.

The chain combines TRBV7-9 with TRBJ1-1, with 9 bases lining up with TRBD1. Sequences were obtained from naive CD8+ T cells sorted from blood. This TCR derives from a man aged 18-30 years in good health. The CDR3 protein is CASTGTGLTEAFF. CDR3 DNA: TGTGCCAGCACGGGGACAGGGCTTACTGAAGCTTTCTTT.